This T cell receptor (beta chain) was obtained from a study of blood T cell repertoires in COVID-19. Whole-study context: Acute and convalescent COVID-19 samples came from the United States, Italy and Spain. The cDNA or gDNA used as material had been derived from T cells, B-cell-depleted T cells, or PBMCs.

Germline V gene lookup returns CDR1 SGHRS and CDR2 YFSETQ. The V gene lost 2 bases and the J gene lost 7 bases, with 15 bases spanning the gap. This CDR3 comprises 14 residues. Per the original data handling: Cell counts per sample came from amplifying reference gene primers. Generated by immunoSEQ multiplex PCR, the TCRdb table keeps only in-frame clones and is missing some. The DNA was the basis for D and trimming; V, J and clone size are from that table. Of fewer than 100,000 clones listed, 80% to 85% are singletons. Sequencing input: peripheral blood. The sequence came from a human donor in a cohort sampled during active COVID-19. V is TRBV5-1 and J is TRBJ1-2, with a possible D match to TRBD1 (5 bases). CDR3 sequence: CASSLGEVDFGYTF. In nucleotides, the CDR3 is TGCGCCAGCAGCTTAGGGGAAGTTGATTTTGGCTACACCTTC.